The TCR beta chain described here comes from a study of T cells in Graves' hyperthyroidism and ophthalmopathy. Study information: Specimen type is peripheral blood, collected at initial diagnosis prior to any treatment. Broader study findings: For ophthalmopathy, model prediction preceded onset by a median about 6 months. Most expanded thyroid clonotypes above 0.001 recurred in blood.

TCR beta CDR3 regions were amplified from RNA. HTBI primers were employed in a first-round RT-PCR of the TCR CDR3. MiXCR was run by TCRdb on the multiplex PCR reads, yielding one entry per CDR3 protein. This table holds hundreds of thousands of distinct CDR3 sequences, roughly 15% found once. As to this clonotype: Its antigen is undetermined.

Deletions cut 9 bases from V and 4 bases from J, with 5 bases between. This CDR3 has 10 amino acids. CDR1 SNHLY and CDR2 FYNNEI come from the germline V gene. This sequence joins TRBV2 and TRBJ2-3, with D unresolved. Sequenced material: blood. The clonotype originates from a middle-aged woman with Graves' hyperthyroidism. CDR3 coding DNA: TGTGCCAGACGGGCAGATACGCAGTATTTT. Amino acids: CARRADTQYF.